The rows below give T cell receptor beta chains drawn from one sample of a study of blood T cell repertoires in COVID-19. Sequencing used immunoSEQ multiplex PCR; TCRdb keeps in-frame clones, though not all of them. The sample shows fewer than 300,000 clones, 85% of them seen only once. Sequencing used peripheral blood. These receptors were taken from a man aged 50 or older with active or convalescent COVID-19. Both conserved end residues are part of each CDR3. Fields, in order: V gene, D gene, clone size, J gene, CDR3 protein, CDR3 DNA. A D gene is named only where the DNA matches it firmly. Rows may omit the clone size; those that give it use once, few, many or a size class.

TRBV9	.	.	TRBJ2-4	CASSGSRDTGKNIQYF	TGTGCCAGCAGCGGCTCCCGGGACACTGGAAAAAACATTCAGTACTTC
TRBV28	TRBD1	.	TRBJ1-1	CASLDPTGTGGSRAFF	TGTGCCAGCTTGGACCCCACCGGGACAGGGGGCTCGAGAGCTTTCTTT
TRBV12-5	.	.	TRBJ1-3	CASGSNRAGNTIYF	TGTGCTAGTGGTTCGAACAGGGCTGGAAACACCATATATTTT
TRBV6-5	.	.	TRBJ1-2	CASSYSIGGGYGYTF	TGTGCCAGCAGTTACTCGATTGGGGGCGGGTATGGCTACACCTTC
TRBV30	.	.	TRBJ1-3	CAWTRVAGNTIYF	TGTGCCTGGACCCGGGTCGCTGGAAACACCATATATTTT
TRBV7-3	.	.	TRBJ2-1	CASSLGARNNEQFF	TGTGCCAGCAGCTTGGGGGCCCGTAACAATGAGCAGTTCTTC
TRBV7-8	TRBD2	once	TRBJ2-7	CASSPLTSGYEQYF	TGTGCCAGCAGCCCCTTGACTAGCGGCTACGAGCAGTACTTC
TRBV11-2	.	.	TRBJ1-2	CASSLVTGLAGTGDYTF	TGTGCCAGCAGCTTAGTAACGGGCTTGGCAGGGACTGGTGACTACACCTTC
TRBV19	.	.	TRBJ1-2	CASRDFEGYGYTF	TGTGCCAGCCGGGACTTCGAAGGCTATGGCTACACCTTC
TRBV6-5	.	.	TRBJ1-1	CASSYSDRGNEAFF	TGTGCCAGCAGTTACTCAGACCGGGGAAATGAAGCTTTCTTT
TRBV6-2/TRBV6-3	.	.	TRBJ2-1	CASSYTVSYNEQFF	TGTGCCAGCAGTTACACAGTATCCTACAATGAGCAGTTCTTC
TRBV28	TRBD2	.	TRBJ2-7	CASSFGTSGFTDYEQYF	TGTGCCAGCAGTTTCGGGACTAGCGGCTTCACCGACTACGAGCAGTACTTC
TRBV5-6	.	.	TRBJ2-4	CASSLEGYENIQYF	TGTGCCAGCAGCTTAGAGGGATACGAAAACATTCAGTACTTC
TRBV6-5	TRBD1	.	TRBJ1-1	CASSTTTGREAFF	TGTGCCAGCAGTACCACGACAGGGAGGGAAGCTTTCTTT
TRBV2	TRBD2	many	TRBJ2-7	CASSAASGTYEQYF	TGTGCCAGCAGTGCGGCTAGCGGGACCTACGAGCAGTACTTC
TRBV15	TRBD1	.	TRBJ2-1	CATSRESRQGGEQFF	TGTGCCACCAGCAGAGAATCTAGACAGGGTGGTGAGCAGTTCTTC